This TCR beta chain was sequenced in a study of regulatory T cells in long-lasting Graves disease. HTBI primers from iRepertoire and Arm-PCR of CDR3 regions yielded the TCR beta libraries. In the original workflow: Overall, samples carried 62 TRBV and over 12 TRBJ segments. TCRdb re-called the multiplex PCR reads with MiXCR, one entry per CDR3 protein. For this entry, the V and J calls and clone size follow TCRdb and not the study's own pipeline. Among around 500,000 distinct CDR3 sequences, more than 15% were seen once, and the ten largest hold around 25%. Indicated time point: newly diagnosed GD, antithyroid drugs for less than 3 months. The authors made the TCR library using RNA they extracted from PBMCs. Graves' disease diagnosis was established per American Thyroid Association guidelines. The ends lost 4 bases at V and 2 bases at J; junction bases unmatched: 6. This CDR3 is 15 amino acids long. Germline-derived CDR1 and CDR2 are LNHDA and SQIVND (reference sequence).

This sample also belongs to another study, concerning T cells in Graves' hyperthyroidism and ophthalmopathy.

The specimen comprised peripheral blood mononuclear cells (PBMCs), sampled at new diagnosis, from a patient treated with antithyroid drugs. The clonotype comes from a woman aged 35-60 years with Graves disease. The chain couples TRBV19 to TRBJ2-7, with 9 positions matching TRBD1. DNA for the CDR3: TGTGCCAGTAGTACGGTCGGGACAGGGACCTACGAGCAGTACTTC. Translating it yields CASSTVGTGTYEQYF.